This T cell receptor beta chain was captured by sequencing in a study of T-cell memory formation after mild COVID-19. The sample holds one count of this clonotype. Germline V gene sequence: CDR1 MNHNS, CDR2 SASEGT. V shed 2 bases and J shed 3 bases, with 11 bases lying between them. This CDR3 is 14 amino acids long. TCRdb ran MiXCR on the 5' RACE reads and lists one entry per CDR3 protein. The sample has about 320,000 distinct CDR3 sequences, 13% to 15% seen once; the top ten hold 20% to 25%. The TCR originated in a young man who had mild COVID-19 (a few samples of this study predate the infection). Cell type and time point are not known. The chain has TRBV6-1 and TRBJ2-7; the D gene could be TRBD1 or TRBD2 (6 bases each). Sequencing was carried out using PBMCs or a T cell subset sorted from them (not recorded which). CDR3 in amino acids: CASSEQGGGYEQYF. The CDR3 DNA reads TGTGCCAGCAGTGAACAAGGAGGGGGCTACGAGCAGTACTTC.